These T cell receptor beta chains were read from a single sample in a study of T cell changes during pregnancy in multiple sclerosis. Produced via immunoSEQ multiplex PCR; TCRdb's table is partial and in-frame only. The table has around 100,000 clones, 92% seen once. Here the sequenced sample was peripheral blood, taken after pregnancy. Receptors were obtained from a female donor with multiple sclerosis, enrolled in a pregnancy study. Both conserved end residues are part of each CDR3. Each record gives: CDR3 protein, V gene, clone size, J gene. Size is omitted from some rows. Given values are once, few, many or a class for expanded clones.

CDR3aa: CASSPAPGYNEQFF; v_gene: TRBV4-1; abundance: .; j_gene: TRBJ2-1
CDR3aa: CASSEGTATGELFF; v_gene: TRBV6-1; abundance: few; j_gene: TRBJ2-2
CDR3aa: CASSLLSLGLGTEAFF; v_gene: TRBV5-4; abundance: once; j_gene: TRBJ1-1
CDR3aa: CASSYSFRTEAFF; v_gene: TRBV6-5; abundance: .; j_gene: TRBJ1-1
CDR3aa: CASSQKIAGVTEAFF; v_gene: TRBV14; abundance: .; j_gene: TRBJ1-1
CDR3aa: CSVDRGQGMNTEAFF; v_gene: TRBV29-1; abundance: .; j_gene: TRBJ1-1
CDR3aa: CASSRLGYGYTF; v_gene: TRBV4-1; abundance: few; j_gene: TRBJ1-2
CDR3aa: CASSLAGVGEQYF; v_gene: TRBV5-6; abundance: .; j_gene: TRBJ2-7
CDR3aa: CASGLARGNEQFF; v_gene: TRBV19; abundance: .; j_gene: TRBJ2-1
CDR3aa: CASSAGVGLAGGNEQFF; v_gene: TRBV7-3; abundance: once; j_gene: TRBJ2-1
CDR3aa: CASSSGLGADTQYF; v_gene: TRBV7-3; abundance: few; j_gene: TRBJ2-3
CDR3aa: CASSINTGGGVNTEAFF; v_gene: TRBV27; abundance: .; j_gene: TRBJ1-1
CDR3aa: CAWGTGAEQFF; v_gene: TRBV30; abundance: .; j_gene: TRBJ2-1
CDR3aa: CSASHSGRTF; v_gene: TRBV20-1; abundance: .; j_gene: TRBJ1-1
CDR3aa: CAISDGGLANEQFF; v_gene: TRBV10-3; abundance: .; j_gene: TRBJ2-1
CDR3aa: CSPRGNEQFF; v_gene: TRBV20-1; abundance: .; j_gene: TRBJ2-1
CDR3aa: CATSRDMAPGLSYEQYF; v_gene: TRBV15; abundance: .; j_gene: TRBJ2-7
CDR3aa: CASSQGQGRSGNTIYF; v_gene: TRBV4-1; abundance: .; j_gene: TRBJ1-3
CDR3aa: CASSSSGLSYGYTF; v_gene: TRBV28; abundance: .; j_gene: TRBJ1-2
CDR3aa: CASSYSGPTEAFF; v_gene: TRBV6-6; abundance: .; j_gene: TRBJ1-1
CDR3aa: CASSSIGGNGLNEQFF; v_gene: TRBV7-2; abundance: .; j_gene: TRBJ2-1
CDR3aa: CASSLGSYEQYF; v_gene: TRBV11-3; abundance: .; j_gene: TRBJ2-7
CDR3aa: CASSVQGPSSYNEQFF; v_gene: TRBV10-1; abundance: .; j_gene: TRBJ2-1
CDR3aa: CASSPEFWREGYNEQFF; v_gene: TRBV18; abundance: .; j_gene: TRBJ2-1
CDR3aa: CASSPDSGDEQYF; v_gene: TRBV11-3; abundance: .; j_gene: TRBJ2-7
CDR3aa: CASRGQGDHEQYF; v_gene: TRBV19; abundance: once; j_gene: TRBJ2-7
CDR3aa: CASSMSPGSHLAEAFF; v_gene: TRBV19; abundance: .; j_gene: TRBJ1-1
CDR3aa: CASSTNNYGYTF; v_gene: TRBV18; abundance: .; j_gene: TRBJ1-2
CDR3aa: CASSLVVARSYEQYF; v_gene: TRBV5-1; abundance: .; j_gene: TRBJ2-7
CDR3aa: CAWSTGSRTQYF; v_gene: TRBV30; abundance: .; j_gene: TRBJ2-3
CDR3aa: CASSLGGGAGETQYF; v_gene: TRBV5-4; abundance: once; j_gene: TRBJ2-5
CDR3aa: CASSEWWYISTDTQYF; v_gene: TRBV10-2; abundance: once; j_gene: TRBJ2-3
CDR3aa: CASSSSTGSGNTIYF; v_gene: TRBV11-2; abundance: .; j_gene: TRBJ1-3
CDR3aa: CASSYSRSDPYGYTF; v_gene: TRBV6-5; abundance: once; j_gene: TRBJ1-2
CDR3aa: CASSQRGSGPVANYGYTF; v_gene: TRBV23-1; abundance: once; j_gene: TRBJ1-2
CDR3aa: CASLEGYTF; v_gene: TRBV30; abundance: .; j_gene: TRBJ1-2
CDR3aa: CASSAPAGAKDEQFF; v_gene: TRBV5-1; abundance: .; j_gene: TRBJ2-1
CDR3aa: CASSAGPSAGNQPQHF; v_gene: TRBV18; abundance: .; j_gene: TRBJ1-5
CDR3aa: CASSFGTRNTDTQYF; v_gene: TRBV5-1; abundance: .; j_gene: TRBJ2-3
CDR3aa: CASSYSGGAEAFF; v_gene: TRBV6-6; abundance: .; j_gene: TRBJ1-1
CDR3aa: CATSSLAGVTDTQYF; v_gene: TRBV15; abundance: .; j_gene: TRBJ2-3
CDR3aa: CASSYPGLAGGLEQYF; v_gene: TRBV28; abundance: .; j_gene: TRBJ2-7
CDR3aa: CASSPSSYEQYF; v_gene: TRBV18; abundance: few; j_gene: TRBJ2-7